Listed below are T cell receptor beta chains from one sample, sequenced in a study of T cell changes during pregnancy in multiple sclerosis. The data were produced by immunoSEQ multiplex PCR, yet TCRdb's version contains in-frame clones alone and is incomplete. The table lists under 80,000 clones, around nine tenths of them singletons. The sequencing here drew on CD4+ T cells from peripheral blood mononuclear cells, taken in the second trimester of pregnancy. Receptors were obtained from a female donor with multiple sclerosis, enrolled in a pregnancy study. Each CDR3 is given with its conserved first and last residue. The order of the fields is CDR3 length, D gene, V gene, clone size, J gene, CDR3 DNA, CDR3 protein. D genes are given only for firm matches. Not all rows give a size; the values are once, few, many and, for expanded clones, a class.

len: 15; d_gene: NA; v_gene: TRBV7-6; abundance: NA; j_gene: TRBJ1-4; CDR3nt: TGTGCCAGCAGCCCTGGGGGGGCAACTAATGAAAAACTGTTTTTT; CDR3aa: CASSPGGATNEKLFF
len: 13; d_gene: NA; v_gene: TRBV5-4; abundance: NA; j_gene: TRBJ2-1; CDR3nt: TGTGCCAGCAGCTCCAATCTAGCGAATGAGCAGTTCTTC; CDR3aa: CASSSNLANEQFF
len: 14; d_gene: NA; v_gene: TRBV19; abundance: NA; j_gene: TRBJ2-1; CDR3nt: TGTGCCAGTAGTATCGGTTACGGTGTCGGTGAGCAGTTCTTC; CDR3aa: CASSIGYGVGEQFF
len: 13; d_gene: TRBD1; v_gene: TRBV2; abundance: once; j_gene: TRBJ2-4; CDR3nt: TGTGCCAGCAAAGGGTCAGGGGGAAACATTCAGTACTTC; CDR3aa: CASKGSGGNIQYF
len: 15; d_gene: TRBD1; v_gene: TRBV5-1; abundance: few; j_gene: TRBJ1-1; CDR3nt: TGCGCCAGCAGCTACGAGACAGGGGTGAACACTGAAGCTTTCTTT; CDR3aa: CASSYETGVNTEAFF
len: 14; d_gene: TRBD2; v_gene: TRBV28; abundance: NA; j_gene: TRBJ2-7; CDR3nt: TGTGCCGCCTATCCTAGCGGGAGTCACTACGAGCAGTACTTC; CDR3aa: CAAYPSGSHYEQYF
len: 16; d_gene: NA; v_gene: TRBV11-3; abundance: few; j_gene: TRBJ2-7; CDR3nt: TGTGCCAGCAGCTCCCTTATGACAGGCAGCTCCTACGAGCAGTACTTC; CDR3aa: CASSSLMTGSSYEQYF
len: 14; d_gene: TRBD1; v_gene: TRBV19; abundance: NA; j_gene: TRBJ1-2; CDR3nt: TGTGCCAGTGCCCGGGACAGGCTAAACTATGGCTACACCTTC; CDR3aa: CASARDRLNYGYTF
len: 11; d_gene: NA; v_gene: TRBV7-2; abundance: NA; j_gene: TRBJ1-1; CDR3nt: TGTGCCAGCACTAGATTGGATGAAGCTTTCTTT; CDR3aa: CASTRLDEAFF
len: 17; d_gene: NA; v_gene: TRBV7-2; abundance: NA; j_gene: TRBJ2-7; CDR3nt: TGTGCCAGCAGCTCGCCCCACTGGCGGGGGACAACCTACGAGCAGTACTTC; CDR3aa: CASSSPHWRGTTYEQYF
len: 15; d_gene: TRBD2; v_gene: TRBV7-2; abundance: once; j_gene: TRBJ2-3; CDR3nt: TGTGCCAGTAACCTCCTTGGGGCGGGGGCAGATACGCAGTATTTT; CDR3aa: CASNLLGAGADTQYF
len: 15; d_gene: NA; v_gene: TRBV7-2; abundance: NA; j_gene: TRBJ2-5; CDR3nt: TGTGCCAGCAGCTTGAACCCCAGGGGAATTGAGACCCAGTACTTC; CDR3aa: CASSLNPRGIETQYF
len: 14; d_gene: TRBD1; v_gene: TRBV19; abundance: medium-sized; j_gene: TRBJ1-6; CDR3nt: TGTGCCAGTAGGTGGGACAGGCGGGATTCACCCCTCCACTTT; CDR3aa: CASRWDRRDSPLHF
len: 13; d_gene: NA; v_gene: TRBV6-5; abundance: NA; j_gene: TRBJ1-6; CDR3nt: TGTGCCAGCCAGGACAGATTTAATTCACCCCTCCACTTT; CDR3aa: CASQDRFNSPLHF
len: 13; d_gene: NA; v_gene: TRBV12-5; abundance: NA; j_gene: TRBJ1-5; CDR3nt: TGTGCTAGTGGACAGGACGGGTATCAGCCCCAGCATTTT; CDR3aa: CASGQDGYQPQHF
len: 16; d_gene: NA; v_gene: TRBV28; abundance: NA; j_gene: TRBJ1-5; CDR3nt: TGTGCCAGCAGTTTAGCGGGGGGCGGGGGCAATCAGCCCCAGCATTTT; CDR3aa: CASSLAGGGGNQPQHF
len: 11; d_gene: TRBD2; v_gene: TRBV7-3; abundance: NA; j_gene: TRBJ2-1; CDR3nt: TGTGCCAGCAGCCGGGGGGGTGAGCAGTTCTTC; CDR3aa: CASSRGGEQFF
len: 16; d_gene: TRBD2; v_gene: TRBV27; abundance: once; j_gene: TRBJ2-1; CDR3nt: TGTGCCAGCAGTTTTTCCTTTAGCGGGGTTTACAATGAGCAGTTCTTC; CDR3aa: CASSFSFSGVYNEQFF
len: 14; d_gene: TRBD1; v_gene: TRBV7-2; abundance: once; j_gene: TRBJ2-3; CDR3nt: TGTGCCAGCAGCAGGACAGGGGGCCAAGATACGCAGTATTTT; CDR3aa: CASSRTGGQDTQYF
len: 13; d_gene: NA; v_gene: TRBV29-1; abundance: NA; j_gene: TRBJ1-5; CDR3nt: TGCAGCGTAAAGACGGCCCCGGGTCAGCCCCAGCATTTT; CDR3aa: CSVKTAPGQPQHF
len: 18; d_gene: NA; v_gene: TRBV21-1; abundance: NA; j_gene: TRBJ2-3; CDR3nt: TGTGCCAGCAGCAACGGGGCTAGCGGGGGGGCCGGTACAGATACGCAGTATTTT; CDR3aa: CASSNGASGGAGTDTQYF
len: 16; d_gene: TRBD2; v_gene: TRBV4-1; abundance: NA; j_gene: TRBJ2-3; CDR3nt: TGCGCCAGCAGCTTGCCGACTAGCGGGGTCACAGATACGCAGTATTTT; CDR3aa: CASSLPTSGVTDTQYF
len: 12; d_gene: NA; v_gene: TRBV7-2; abundance: NA; j_gene: TRBJ2-1; CDR3nt: TGTGCCAGCAGCAGTACTAGAGATGAGCAGTTCTTC; CDR3aa: CASSSTRDEQFF
len: 17; d_gene: TRBD1; v_gene: TRBV18; abundance: NA; j_gene: TRBJ1-5; CDR3nt: TGTGCCAGCTCATCAACTGATACAGGGGACGGCAATCAGCCCCAGCATTTT; CDR3aa: CASSSTDTGDGNQPQHF
len: 15; d_gene: TRBD1; v_gene: TRBV23-1; abundance: NA; j_gene: TRBJ2-7; CDR3nt: TGCGCCAGCAGTTCTTACCGGGACAGGGATTACGAGCAGTACTTC; CDR3aa: CASSSYRDRDYEQYF
len: 15; d_gene: NA; v_gene: TRBV9; abundance: NA; j_gene: TRBJ1-1; CDR3nt: TGTGCCAGCAGCGTAGCTCCGACAGGATTCGGAGAAGCTTTCTTT; CDR3aa: CASSVAPTGFGEAFF
len: 17; d_gene: TRBD1; v_gene: TRBV7-9; abundance: NA; j_gene: TRBJ1-3; CDR3nt: TGTGCCAGCAGCTATCGAAGGGACAGGGGGGAAGGAAACACCATATATTTT; CDR3aa: CASSYRRDRGEGNTIYF
len: 13; d_gene: NA; v_gene: TRBV10-3; abundance: NA; j_gene: TRBJ2-5; CDR3nt: TGTGCCATCAGTGAGGGGGCATCGGAGACCCAGTACTTC; CDR3aa: CAISEGASETQYF
len: 13; d_gene: NA; v_gene: TRBV7-8; abundance: NA; j_gene: TRBJ1-1; CDR3nt: TGTGCCAGCAGCTACAGGGTCAACACTGAAGCTTTCTTT; CDR3aa: CASSYRVNTEAFF
len: 16; d_gene: TRBD1; v_gene: TRBV18; abundance: few; j_gene: TRBJ2-3; CDR3nt: TGTGCCAGCTCACCAGGCACAGGGGGCTTGACAGATACGCAGTATTTT; CDR3aa: CASSPGTGGLTDTQYF
len: 14; d_gene: TRBD1; v_gene: TRBV2; abundance: NA; j_gene: TRBJ2-5; CDR3nt: TGTGCCAGCAGTCCAGACAGGGGGGCGGAGACCCAGTACTTC; CDR3aa: CASSPDRGAETQYF
len: 15; d_gene: TRBD2; v_gene: TRBV7-9; abundance: NA; j_gene: TRBJ2-1; CDR3nt: TGTGCCAGCAGCTTAGGGACTAGCGGGAGGAATGAGCAGTTCTTC; CDR3aa: CASSLGTSGRNEQFF
len: 14; d_gene: TRBD1; v_gene: TRBV6-5; abundance: NA; j_gene: TRBJ1-3; CDR3nt: TGTGCCAGCCGGGACCGGGACAGACGAAACACCATATATTTT; CDR3aa: CASRDRDRRNTIYF
len: 15; d_gene: TRBD1; v_gene: TRBV5-4; abundance: NA; j_gene: TRBJ1-1; CDR3nt: TGTGCCAGCAGCGGCCACCGACAGGGAGACACTGAAGCTTTCTTT; CDR3aa: CASSGHRQGDTEAFF
len: 13; d_gene: TRBD1; v_gene: TRBV2; abundance: NA; j_gene: TRBJ1-2; CDR3nt: TGTGCCAGCAGGGGGACAGGGGGCTATGGCTACACCTTC; CDR3aa: CASRGTGGYGYTF
len: 12; d_gene: NA; v_gene: TRBV13; abundance: NA; j_gene: TRBJ2-7; CDR3nt: TGTGCCAGCAGCGCCCTTAGAAACGAGCAGTACTTC; CDR3aa: CASSALRNEQYF
len: 13; d_gene: NA; v_gene: TRBV6-5; abundance: NA; j_gene: TRBJ2-5; CDR3nt: TGTGCCAGCAGTTACTCTTATCAAGAGACCCAGTACTTC; CDR3aa: CASSYSYQETQYF
len: 13; d_gene: NA; v_gene: TRBV2; abundance: NA; j_gene: TRBJ1-5; CDR3nt: TGTGCCAGCCGGGACTCAGAGGGCCAGCCCCAGCATTTT; CDR3aa: CASRDSEGQPQHF
len: 16; d_gene: TRBD1; v_gene: TRBV9; abundance: NA; j_gene: TRBJ1-3; CDR3nt: TGTGCCAGCAGCGTAGGAGGGGGCGCATCTGGAAACACCATATATTTT; CDR3aa: CASSVGGGASGNTIYF
len: 14; d_gene: TRBD1; v_gene: TRBV4-1; abundance: NA; j_gene: TRBJ1-2; CDR3nt: TGCGCCAGCAGCAACACAGGGGTATGGGATGGCTACACCTTC; CDR3aa: CASSNTGVWDGYTF